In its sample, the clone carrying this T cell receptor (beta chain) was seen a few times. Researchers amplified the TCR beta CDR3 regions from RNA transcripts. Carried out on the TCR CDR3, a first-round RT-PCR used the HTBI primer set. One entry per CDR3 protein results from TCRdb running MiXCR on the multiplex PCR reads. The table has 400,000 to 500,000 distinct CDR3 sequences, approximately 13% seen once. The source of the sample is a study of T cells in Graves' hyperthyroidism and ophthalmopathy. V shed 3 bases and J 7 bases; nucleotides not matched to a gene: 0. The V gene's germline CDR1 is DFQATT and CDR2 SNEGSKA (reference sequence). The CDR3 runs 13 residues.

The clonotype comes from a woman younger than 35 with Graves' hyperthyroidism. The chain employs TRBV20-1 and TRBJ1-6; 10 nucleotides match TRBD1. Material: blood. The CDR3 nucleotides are TGCAGTGCTAGGGGACAGGGGAATTCACCCCTCCACTTT. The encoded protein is CSARGQGNSPLHF.